This is a list of T cell receptor beta chains from one sample in a study of shared clonotypes between healthy human individuals. The table came from immunoSEQ multiplex PCR; TCRdb's copy has only in-frame clones and leaves some out. The table shows some 1,900,000 clones, with about 95% occurring only once. The sample consisted of naive CD8+ T cells sorted from blood. The receptor source for this set is a man aged 18 to 30 in good health. The CDR3 runs from the conserved cysteine through the conserved F or W. The order of the fields is CDR3 protein, CDR3 DNA, V gene, J gene, D gene, clone size. The D gene is left open where the match is weak. Clone size appears in some rows only: once, few, many, or a class for an expanded clone.

CDR3aa: CASLRGEPKNIQYF; CDR3nt: TGTGCCAGCCTGCGGGGAGAACCCAAAAACATTCAGTACTTC; v_gene: TRBV5-8; j_gene: TRBJ2-4; d_gene: -; abundance: -
CDR3aa: CAISDPGGTHYEQYF; CDR3nt: TGTGCCATCAGTGACCCTGGGGGGACACACTACGAGCAGTACTTC; v_gene: TRBV10-3; j_gene: TRBJ2-7; d_gene: -; abundance: -
CDR3aa: CASSSQLVLNEQFF; CDR3nt: TGTGCCAGCAGTTCCCAACTAGTGCTGAATGAGCAGTTCTTC; v_gene: TRBV28; j_gene: TRBJ2-1; d_gene: -; abundance: -
CDR3aa: CASSEEGMNTEAFF; CDR3nt: TGTGCCAGCAGTGAAGAGGGGATGAACACTGAAGCTTTCTTT; v_gene: TRBV25-1; j_gene: TRBJ1-1; d_gene: -; abundance: -
CDR3aa: CASSPTSAGATDTQYF; CDR3nt: TGTGCCAGCAGTCCAACCTCAGCGGGAGCGACAGATACGCAGTATTTT; v_gene: TRBV27; j_gene: TRBJ2-3; d_gene: TRBD2; abundance: -
CDR3aa: CASSSGTQNTGELFF; CDR3nt: TGTGCCAGCAGCAGCGGGACACAGAACACCGGGGAGCTGTTTTTT; v_gene: TRBV13; j_gene: TRBJ2-2; d_gene: -; abundance: -
CDR3aa: CASSPILGRGPSYEQYF; CDR3nt: TGTGCCAGCAGCCCTATCCTCGGAAGGGGTCCCTCCTACGAGCAGTACTTC; v_gene: TRBV27; j_gene: TRBJ2-7; d_gene: -; abundance: -
CDR3aa: CASSFSGGYTYEQYF; CDR3nt: TGTGCCAGCAGCTTTTCTGGAGGGTACACCTACGAGCAGTACTTC; v_gene: TRBV11-1; j_gene: TRBJ2-7; d_gene: -; abundance: -
CDR3aa: CASSNLLFYEQYF; CDR3nt: TGTGCCAGTAGTAATTTGCTCTTCTACGAGCAGTACTTC; v_gene: TRBV19; j_gene: TRBJ2-7; d_gene: -; abundance: -
CDR3aa: CASRVYQGNYGYTF; CDR3nt: TGTGCCAGCAGGGTTTACCAGGGAAACTATGGCTACACCTTC; v_gene: TRBV4-2; j_gene: TRBJ1-2; d_gene: -; abundance: once
CDR3aa: CASSVGTGGIGSGELFF; CDR3nt: TGTGCCAGCAGTGTGGGCACCGGGGGAATCGGATCCGGGGAGCTGTTTTTT; v_gene: TRBV6-4; j_gene: TRBJ2-2; d_gene: -; abundance: -
CDR3aa: CASSEQGYTEAFF; CDR3nt: TGTGCCAGTAGTGAGCAGGGGTACACTGAAGCTTTCTTT; v_gene: TRBV19; j_gene: TRBJ1-1; d_gene: -; abundance: -
CDR3aa: CASRRGGGYTEAFF; CDR3nt: TGTGCCAGCAGGCGGGGGGGAGGGTACACTGAAGCTTTCTTT; v_gene: TRBV2; j_gene: TRBJ1-1; d_gene: -; abundance: -
CDR3aa: CASSIARGTGDTGELFF; CDR3nt: TGTGCCAGTAGTATAGCCAGGGGGACAGGGGACACCGGGGAGCTGTTTTTT; v_gene: TRBV19; j_gene: TRBJ2-2; d_gene: TRBD1; abundance: -
CDR3aa: CASSYDYNEQFF; CDR3nt: TGTGCCAGCAGCTACGATTACAATGAGCAGTTCTTC; v_gene: TRBV7-6; j_gene: TRBJ2-1; d_gene: -; abundance: -
CDR3aa: CASSQGVGFEANYGYTF; CDR3nt: TGCGCCAGCAGCCAAGGGGTGGGTTTCGAGGCAAACTATGGCTACACCTTC; v_gene: TRBV4-3; j_gene: TRBJ1-2; d_gene: -; abundance: -
CDR3aa: CASSSDRSYEQYF; CDR3nt: TGTGCCAGCAGTTCCGATCGGTCCTACGAGCAGTACTTC; v_gene: TRBV27; j_gene: TRBJ2-7; d_gene: -; abundance: -
CDR3aa: CASSLLWTSGSSETQYF; CDR3nt: TGTGCCAGCAGCTTGCTGTGGACTAGCGGGAGTTCAGAGACCCAGTACTTC; v_gene: TRBV7-8; j_gene: TRBJ2-5; d_gene: TRBD2; abundance: -
CDR3aa: CASSDRARRDTEAFF; CDR3nt: TGCGCCAGCAGTGATCGCGCTCGAAGAGACACTGAAGCTTTCTTT; v_gene: TRBV10-2; j_gene: TRBJ1-1; d_gene: -; abundance: once
CDR3aa: CASSLSPGQGGNTGELFF; CDR3nt: TGTGCCAGCAGTTTATCCCCCGGACAGGGCGGAAACACCGGGGAGCTGTTTTTT; v_gene: TRBV27; j_gene: TRBJ2-2; d_gene: TRBD1; abundance: -